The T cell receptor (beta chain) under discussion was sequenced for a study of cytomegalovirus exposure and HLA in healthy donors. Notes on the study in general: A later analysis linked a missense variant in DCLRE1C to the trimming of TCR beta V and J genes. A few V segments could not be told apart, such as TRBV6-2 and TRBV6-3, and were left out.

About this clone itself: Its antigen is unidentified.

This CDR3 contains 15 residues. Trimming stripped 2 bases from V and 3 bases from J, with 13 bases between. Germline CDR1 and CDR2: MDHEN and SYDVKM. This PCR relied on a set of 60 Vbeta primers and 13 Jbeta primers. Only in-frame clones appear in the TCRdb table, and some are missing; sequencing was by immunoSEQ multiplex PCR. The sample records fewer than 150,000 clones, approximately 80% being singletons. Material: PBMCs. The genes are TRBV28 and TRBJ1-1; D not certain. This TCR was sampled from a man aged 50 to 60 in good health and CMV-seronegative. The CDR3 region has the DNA TGTGCCAGCAGTTTAGCGGGGTTGACGGACACTGAAGCTTTCTTT. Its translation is CASSLAGLTDTEAFF. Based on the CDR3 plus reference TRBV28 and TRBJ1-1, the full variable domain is DVKVTQSSRYLVKRTGEKVFLECVQDMDHENMFWYRQDPGLGLRLIYFSYDVKMKEKGDIPEGYSVSREKKERFSLILESASTNQTSMYLCASSLAGLTDTEAFFGQGTRLTVV.